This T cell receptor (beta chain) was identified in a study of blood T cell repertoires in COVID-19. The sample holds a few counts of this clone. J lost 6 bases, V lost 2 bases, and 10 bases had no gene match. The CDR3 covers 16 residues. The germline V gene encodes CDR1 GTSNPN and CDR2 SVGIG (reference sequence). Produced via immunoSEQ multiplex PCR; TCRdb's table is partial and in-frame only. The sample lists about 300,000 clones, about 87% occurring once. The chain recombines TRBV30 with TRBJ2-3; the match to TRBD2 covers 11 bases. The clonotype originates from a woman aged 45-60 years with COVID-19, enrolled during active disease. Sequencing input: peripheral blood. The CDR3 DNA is TGTGCCTGGAGTTTTGGGGTAGCGGGAGGGCACGATACGCAGTATTTT. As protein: CAWSFGVAGGHDTQYF.